This record looks at one T cell receptor beta chain sequence and its context. Antigen unknown. This sample stems from a study of T cell responses to AZD1222 COVID-19 vaccine. Study results and limitations: Targeting of unmutated variant regions was reportedly seen in nearly half of spike-specific TCRs. A rise in Spike-specific TCR breadth and depth followed two AZD1222 doses. Donors were mostly white British, more females; clonal diversity possibly underestimated. The study found vaccine-associated CD4 TCRs spanning spike, dominant at 160-218 and 743-854.

V dropped 5 bases and J dropped 3 bases, with 11 bases sitting between them. Per germline, CDR1 SGHTA and CDR2 FQGTGA. The CDR3 runs to 13 residues. Assay used: immunoSEQ multiplex PCR; TCRdb lists only in-frame clones, some missing. The sample shows fewer than 150,000 clones, about 90% of them seen only once. The TCR comes from an adult in good health. Here the sequenced sample was peripheral blood, taken on day 0 of AZD1222 vaccination. The chain uses TRBV7-3 and TRBJ2-7; a possible D gene is TRBD1 (7 bases). For the CDR3, the DNA is TGTGCCAGCAGCCGCGGGACAGACTACGAGCAGTACTTC. Residues: CASSRGTDYEQYF.